Listed here are 26 T cell receptor beta chains from one sample, sequenced in a study of persistence of HIV-infected CD4 T cells. The immunoSEQ assay was version 4, run in survey mode. The method was immunoSEQ multiplex PCR; TCRdb's version includes in-frame clones alone and lacks a portion of them. Seen here are about 27,000 clones, around 74% observed once, and the top ten hold about 1.7%. Cells were stimulated with overlapping HIV-1 Gag 15-mer peptides. Responding CD4+ T cells were sorted by upregulation of both CD40 ligand and CD69. Antigen specificity for these receptors is unknown. The specimen comprised CD4+ T cells sorted from PBMCs after approximately 18-hour stimulation, sampled from a patient who received antiretroviral therapy. These receptors came from an adult man with HIV who was CMV-seropositive.

The V and J genes are TRBV16 and TRBJ2-3, with D uncertain. CDR1 is KGHSY and CDR2 is FQNENV in the germline V gene. The CDR3 runs 12 residues. V was clipped by 6 bases and J by 5 bases, with 9 bases between them. The CDR3 here is CASSSGVDTQYF. For the CDR3, the DNA is TGTGCCAGCAGTTCCGGTGTAGATACGCAGTATTTT. Using reference TRBV16 and TRBJ2-3 for the parts outside the CDR3, the full variable domain is GEEVAQTPKHLVRGEGQKAKLYCAPIKGHSYVFWYQQVLKNEFKFLISFQNENVFDETGMPKERFSAKCLPNSPCSLEIQATKLEDSAVYFCASSSGVDTQYFGPGTRLTVL.

This clone was seen only once. V usage is TRBV20-1 and J usage is TRBJ2-3; D uncertain. The CDR3 runs 13 residues. Germline-derived CDR1 and CDR2 are DFQATT and SNEGSKA (reference sequence). Trimming removed 3 bases from V and 1 base from J, with 8 bases in between. CDR3 loop: CSASLGRTDTQYF. CDR3 in DNA: TGCAGTGCTAGTCTTGGGCGCACAGATACGCAGTATTTT.

The chain joins TRBV14 to TRBJ1-2; D is unclear. V was trimmed by 1 base and J by 4 bases, leaving 4 bases between them. The germline gives CDR1 SGHDN, CDR2 FVKESK. The CDR3 consists of 12 residues. The chain's CDR3 is CASSQASYGYTF. CDR3 in DNA: TGTGCCAGCAGCCAAGCAAGCTATGGCTACACCTTC.

This chain connects TRBV24-1 to TRBJ2-7; the D gene is possibly TRBD1 (6 bases). The V end lost 3 bases, the J end lost 5 bases, and 13 bases lay between the germline ends. The CDR3 loop spans 14 amino acids. Germline-derived CDR1 and CDR2 are KGHDR and SFDVKD. CDR3 loop: CATSDPTGTDEQYF. The CDR3 nucleotides are TGTGCCACCAGTGATCCTACAGGGACCGACGAGCAGTACTTC.

This clone was observed a handful of times. The chain combines TRBV6-6 with TRBJ1-1; D is undetermined. In germline, CDR1 is MNHNY, CDR2 SVGAGI (reference sequence). Trimming left V 2 bases short and J 4 bases short, with 8 bases between. The CDR3 loop spans 13 amino acids. In DNA, the CDR3 is TGTGCCAGCAGTTACAAGGGTAGCACTGAAGCTTTCTTT. Translating gives CASSYKGSTEAFF.

This clone was counted only a few times. This chain connects TRBV7-9 to TRBJ1-2, with TRBD1 matching over 8 bases. CDR3 length: 15 residues. The V segment lost 3 bases and the J segment 2 bases; nucleotides outside the gene matches: 5. Germline lookup yields CDR1 SEHNR and CDR2 FQNEAQ (reference sequence). The CDR3 DNA follows: TGTGCCAGCAGCTTCCGGACAGGGCCCAACTATGGCTACACCTTC. Translated: CASSFRTGPNYGYTF.

The chain links TRBV2 to TRBJ2-2, with D tentatively TRBD2 (6 bases). Germline CDR1 and CDR2: SNHLY and FYNNEI. The V and J ends lost 8 bases and 1 base respectively, with 14 bases between them. CDR3 size: 15 residues. The CDR3 coding sequence is TGTGCCAGCCACCGCGGGACTGTGAACACCGGGGAGCTGTTTTTT. It codes for CASHRGTVNTGELFF.

The genes are TRBV18 and TRBJ2-3, with unresolved D. Germline V gene lookup returns CDR1 KGHSH and CDR2 LQKENI. V lost 6 bases to trimming and J lost 3 bases, with 10 bases between them. This CDR3 region has 13 residues. The CDR3 sequence: CASSLPGTDTQYF. DNA for the CDR3: TGTGCCAGCTCCCTCCCAGGAACAGATACGCAGTATTTT. The full variable domain, completed using reference TRBV18 and TRBJ2-3, is NAGVMQNPRHLVRRRGQEARLRCSPMKGHSHVYWYRQLPEEGLKFMVYLQKENIIDESGMPKERFSAEFPKEGPSILRIQQVVRGDSAAYFCASSLPGTDTQYFGPGTRLTVL.

Sample share makes this clone medium-sized (0.01 to 0.1%). The chain has TRBV12-3 or TRBV12-4 and TRBJ1-2; D is perhaps TRBD1 (5 bases). The CDR3 extends over 12 amino acids. Trimming took off 5 bases at V and 8 bases at J, with 12 bases between the two ends. The CDR3 loop is CASSRRTQGYTF. The CDR3 bases are TGTGCCAGCAGTCGTCGGACACAAGGCTACACCTTC.

The chain uses TRBV3-1 (or the pseudogene TRBV3-2) and TRBJ2-3, with D perhaps matching TRBD2 (6 bases). The CDR3 is 15 residues long. Trimming removed 4 bases from V and 1 base from J, with 12 bases in between. Germline loops: CDR1 LGHDT, CDR2 YNNKEL (reference sequence). CDR3 protein: CASSLPGGGTDTQYF. The DNA for the CDR3 is TGTGCCAGCAGCCTTCCGGGCGGGGGCACAGATACGCAGTATTTT.

This chain joins TRBV3-1 (or the pseudogene TRBV3-2) and TRBJ2-3, with 12 bases matching TRBD2. The germline CDR1 and CDR2 sequences are LGHDT and YNNKEL (reference sequence). The CDR3 loop spans 21 amino acids. The ends lost 3 bases at V and 5 bases at J; junction bases unmatched: 21. CDR3 in DNA: TGTGCCAGCAGCCAGTACAAAGTCCGCCGGTCACCGGGACTAGCGGGAGATACGCAGTATTTT. As protein: CASSQYKVRRSPGLAGDTQYF.

This clone was counted once. The rearrangement joins TRBV10-3 to TRBJ1-5; no clear D. V lost 2 bases to trimming and J lost 2 bases, with 7 bases between them. CDR1 and CDR2 (germline): ENHRY, SYGVKD. The length of the CDR3 is 14 residues. In DNA form, the CDR3 reads TGTGCCATCAGTGAGGTCGGGGGCAATCAGCCCCAGCATTTT. Translated: CAISEVGGNQPQHF.

This sequence joins TRBV28 and TRBJ2-7; 9 bases match TRBD1. Germline CDR1 MDHEN, CDR2 SYDVKM. The CDR3 contains 15 residues. V trimming: 5 bases; J trimming: 6 bases; junction bases outside the gene matches: 11. The chain's CDR3 is CASSPLTGGVREQYF. The DNA of the CDR3 is TGTGCCAGCAGTCCTCTGACAGGGGGTGTTCGCGAGCAGTACTTC.

In DNA, the CDR3 is TGTGCCAGCAGTGAAGACCCAGGGTTGGCGGTCTATGGCTACACCTTC. Its protein is CASSEDPGLAVYGYTF. The chain recombines TRBV6-1 with TRBJ1-2; a weak D match, TRBD1 (5 bases). Germline CDR1 and CDR2: MNHNS and SASEGT. The ends were cut back, 1 base at V and 4 bases at J, with 16 bases in the middle. This CDR3 region has 16 residues.

This chain uses TRBV6-5 with TRBJ1-5, with a tentative D call TRBD1 (5 bases). The CDR3 is 15 amino acids. Trimming removed 5 bases at V and 5 bases at J, with 16 bases between. In germline, CDR1 is MNHEY, CDR2 SVGAGI. Written as DNA, the CDR3 is TGTGCCAGCAGTCGCATCAGGGCCCTTGATCAGCCCCAGCATTTT. Protein product: CASSRIRALDQPQHF.

This chain uses TRBV6-5 with TRBJ2-1, with D unclear. This CDR3 is built from 14 residues. Trimming stripped 0 bases from V and 9 bases from J, with 12 bases between. The V gene's germline CDR1 is MNHEY and CDR2 SVGAGI. The DNA of the CDR3 is TGTGCCAGCAGTTACTCGCCCAGGTCCGCTGAGCAGTTCTTC. Its translation is CASSYSPRSAEQFF.

Only a few counts were recorded for this clone. A read error may account for a junction end that differs from germline. The CDR3: CASTGNGGLPPPF. For the CDR3, the DNA is TGTGCCAGCACCGGAAACGGGGGACTACCACCTCCGTTC. This rearrangement joins TRBV2 to TRBJ2-7, with 7 bases fitting TRBD2. Germline lookup yields CDR1 SNHLY and CDR2 FYNNEI. The CDR3 is 13 residues long.

V usage is TRBV5-4 and J usage is TRBJ2-1, with 9 positions matching TRBD2. The CDR3 runs 15 residues. J gave up 8 bases and V 7 bases, and 13 bases lay outside the gene matches. The germline gives CDR1 SGHNT, CDR2 YYREEE (reference sequence). In nucleotides, the CDR3 is TGTGCCAGCCGTGGGGGAGGACTAGCGTCGGATGAGCAGTTCTTC. Residues: CASRGGGLASDEQFF.

This clone counts as medium-sized (0.01 to 0.1%). The chain is built from TRBV28 and TRBJ2-5; 9 bases are shared with TRBD1. J gave up 3 bases and V 7 bases, and 6 bases lay outside the gene matches. The CDR3 has 14 amino acids. CDR1 MDHEN and CDR2 SYDVKM come from the germline V gene. The CDR3 DNA is TGTGCCAGCACCGGGGACAGGGCAAAAGAGACCCAGTACTTC. This codes for CASTGDRAKETQYF. The complete variable domain, with remaining parts taken from reference TRBV28 and TRBJ2-5, reads DVKVTQSSRYLVKRTGEKVFLECVQDMDHENMFWYRQDPGLGLRLIYFSYDVKMKEKGDIPEGYSVSREKKERFSLILESASTNQTSMYLCASTGDRAKETQYFGPGTRLLVL.

The CDR3 region is CASSPETAAEQFF. CDR3 nucleotide sequence: TGTGCCAGCAGCCCCGAGACAGCGGCTGAGCAGTTCTTC. This rearrangement joins TRBV9 to TRBJ2-1, with D perhaps matching TRBD1 or TRBD2 (5 bases each). V was shortened by 4 bases and J by 9 bases, with 14 bases between the two germline ends. Germline CDR1 and CDR2: SGDLS and YYNGEE. The CDR3 has 13 residues.

The chain links TRBV28 to TRBJ1-5, with D unresolved. The CDR3 consists of 15 residues. Germline V lookup: CDR1 MDHEN, CDR2 SYDVKM. The germline V and J ends were trimmed by 5 bases and 1 base, with 12 bases remaining between them. The CDR3 sequence: CASSPTGRSNQPQHF. The DNA for the CDR3 is TGTGCCAGCAGTCCAACTGGACGAAGCAATCAGCCCCAGCATTTT. Using reference TRBV28 and TRBJ1-5 for the parts outside the CDR3, the full variable domain is DVKVTQSSRYLVKRTGEKVFLECVQDMDHENMFWYRQDPGLGLRLIYFSYDVKMKEKGDIPEGYSVSREKKERFSLILESASTNQTSMYLCASSPTGRSNQPQHFGDGTRLSIL.

In its sample, this clone was seen once. The CDR3 spells CASSPRGTYNEQFF. DNA for the CDR3: TGTGCCAGCAGCCCCCGGGGGACCTACAATGAGCAGTTCTTC. This rearrangement joins TRBV7-3 to TRBJ2-1; D is perhaps TRBD2 (6 bases). CDR3 length: 14 amino acids. Trimming pared 5 bases from V and 2 bases from J, leaving 10 bases between. CDR1 is SGHTA and CDR2 is FQGTGA in the germline V gene.

This clone was counted a few times. The chain recombines TRBV3-1 (or the pseudogene TRBV3-2) with TRBJ2-3, with D unresolved. Per germline, CDR1 LGHDT and CDR2 YNNKEL (reference sequence). This CDR3 region has 14 residues. Trimming left V 0 bases short and J 4 bases short, with 8 bases between. The CDR3 DNA sequence: TGTGCCAGCAGCCAAGAAATTTTGGCAGATACGCAGTATTTT. Amino acids: CASSQEILADTQYF.

This chain joins TRBV19 and TRBJ2-7; 9 bases agree with TRBD2. Trimming removed 8 bases from V and 3 bases from J; junction bases left unmatched: 11. This CDR3 has 15 residues. Germline-derived CDR1 and CDR2 are LNHDA and SQIVND (reference sequence). In DNA form, the CDR3 reads TGTGCCAGTGCGGGAAGCGGGGGGCCTGACTACGAGCAGTACTTC. It codes for CASAGSGGPDYEQYF.

The rearrangement links TRBV5-5 to TRBJ1-4; tentative D call: TRBD1 (5 bases). Deletions cut 4 bases from V and 6 bases from J, with 19 bases between. The CDR3 consists of 16 residues. CDR1 and CDR2 from the germline V gene are SGHKS and YYEKEE (reference sequence). The CDR3 DNA is TGTGCCAGCAGCACCCCTCGGGGGGAAGGGGATGAAAAACTGTTTTTT. Its protein product is CASSTPRGEGDEKLFF.

J is TRBJ1-6 and V is TRBV10-3; D is unclear. The CDR3 runs 13 residues. In germline, CDR1 is ENHRY, CDR2 SYGVKD. V lost 3 bases to trimming and J lost 10 bases, with 10 bases between them. The CDR3 DNA follows: TGTGCCATCAGTGACAAGGATAGCTCACCCCTCCACTTT. This gives the protein CAISDKDSSPLHF.